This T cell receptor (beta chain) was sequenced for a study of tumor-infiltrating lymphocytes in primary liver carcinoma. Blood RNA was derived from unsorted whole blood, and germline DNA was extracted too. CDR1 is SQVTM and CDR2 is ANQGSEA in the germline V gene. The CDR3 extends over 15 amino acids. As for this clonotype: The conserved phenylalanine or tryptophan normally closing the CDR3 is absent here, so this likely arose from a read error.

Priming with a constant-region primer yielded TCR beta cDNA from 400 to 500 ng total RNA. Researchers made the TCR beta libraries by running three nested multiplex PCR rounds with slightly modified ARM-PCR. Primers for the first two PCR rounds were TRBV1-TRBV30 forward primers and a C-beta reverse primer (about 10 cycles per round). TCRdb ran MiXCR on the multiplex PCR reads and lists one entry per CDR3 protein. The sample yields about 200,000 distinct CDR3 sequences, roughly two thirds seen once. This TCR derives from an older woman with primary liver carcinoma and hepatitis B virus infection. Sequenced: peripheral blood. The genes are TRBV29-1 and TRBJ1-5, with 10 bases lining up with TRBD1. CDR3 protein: CSVAGTGDSNEPQHC. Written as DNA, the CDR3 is TGCAGCGTTGCAGGGACAGGGGATAGCAATGAGCCCCAGCATTGT.